These 27 T cell receptor beta chains share one sample of origin, sequenced in a study of post-analysis software for immune sequencing data. Findings and limits, study-wide: Controls showed lower frequencies than patients for five or six TRBV segments, and TRBV5-6, TRBV5-1 and TRBV20-1 were among these.

Unique molecular identifiers featured in each of the TCR beta cDNA libraries. TCRdb recomputed calls from the PCR reads with MiXCR, one row per CDR3 protein. The sample holds hundreds of thousands of distinct CDR3 sequences, under 55% seen once. Antigens of these TCRs are unknown. The sample comprised blood. Receptor source: a girl under 18 with multiple sclerosis.

The CDR3 DNA reads TGTGCCACCCAGACTACTAGCACAGATACGCAGTATTTT. Encoded protein: CATQTTSTDTQYF. The J gene is TRBJ2-3, the V gene TRBV12-3 or TRBV12-4; a weak D match, TRBD2 (5 bases). V lost 10 bases and J 0 bases, leaving 11 bases between the germline ends. This CDR3 region has 13 residues.

The J gene is TRBJ2-3, the V gene TRBV6-1; possible D gene TRBD1, 6 bases. In germline, CDR1 is MNHNS, CDR2 SASEGT. The CDR3 extends over 13 amino acids. Trimming pared 6 bases from V and 4 bases from J, leaving 11 bases between. The CDR3: CASSRQVPDTQYF. CDR3 bases: TGTGCCAGCAGCCGACAGGTCCCAGATACGCAGTATTTT.

On this clonotype: Germline is not matched at one junction end, which may reflect a read error. The chain combines TRBV7-7 with TRBJ2-6, with TRBD1 matching 7 bases. Per the germline V gene, CDR1 is SSHAT and CDR2 is FNYEAQ (reference sequence). The CDR3 length is 20 residues. The CDR3 bases are TGTGCTAGCAGTTCTGTCCCGGGACAGCCCTCCCGGTCTGGGGCCAACGTCCTGACTTTC. As protein: CASSSVPGQPSRSGANVLTF. Full variable domain (rest looked up from reference TRBV7-7 and TRBJ2-6): GAGVSQSPRYKVTKRGQDVTLRCDPISSHATLYWYQQALGQGPEFLTYFNYEAQPDKSGLPSDRFSAERPEGSISTLTIQRTEQRDSAMYRCASSSVPGQPSRSGANVLTFGAGSRLTVL.

Details on this clonotype: At one boundary the junction diverges from the germline segment, which might be a read error. The chain links TRBV20-1 to TRBJ2-1; 7 bases fit TRBD2. The CDR3 spans 14 residues. Germline CDR1 DFQATT, CDR2 SNEGSKA (reference sequence). The CDR3 coding sequence is TGCAGTGCTAGTAGGGGAGGGCCCGTCAATAAGCAGTTCTTC. Its protein product is CSASRGGPVNKQFF.

This clonotype was detected a few times. The chain is built from TRBV6-2 or TRBV6-3 and TRBJ1-2; a weak D match, TRBD1 (6 bases). The ends were cut back, 5 bases at V and 5 bases at J, with 9 bases in the middle. Germline assignment: CDR1 MNHEY and CDR2 SVGEGT. CDR3 length: 12 amino acids. The CDR3 loop is CASSGQSYGYTF. In nucleotides, the CDR3 is TGTGCCAGCAGTGGACAGTCTTATGGCTACACCTTC.

The chain uses TRBV7-9 and TRBJ2-3, with D perhaps TRBD2 (5 bases). The CDR3 is 13 residues long. The V end was cut by 5 bases, the J end by 3 bases, with 9 bases between. The germline CDR1 and CDR2 sequences are SEHNR and FQNEAQ (reference sequence). CDR3 sequence: CASSRGNTDTQYF. In DNA form, the CDR3 reads TGTGCCAGCAGCCGAGGGAATACAGATACGCAGTATTTT.

This clonotype came up a few times. The chain joins TRBV29-1 to TRBJ1-2, with TRBD1 identical over 7 bases. Germline V lookup: CDR1 SQVTM, CDR2 ANQGSEA. The CDR3 has 13 amino acids. V lost 6 bases and J lost 6; bases outside the gene matches: 10. The CDR3 coding sequence is TGCAGCGTCGACCAGGGGGTTAGGGATGGCTACACCTTC. This encodes CSVDQGVRDGYTF. The complete variable domain, with remaining parts taken from reference TRBV29-1 and TRBJ1-2, reads SAVISQKPSRDICQRGTSLTIQCQVDSQVTMMFWYRQQPGQSLTLIATANQGSEATYESGFVIDKFPISRPNLTFSTLTVSNMSPEDSSIYLCSVDQGVRDGYTFGSGTRLTVV.

V and J are TRBV20-1 and TRBJ2-1; possibly TRBD2 for D (6 bases). The germline V gene has CDR1 DFQATT and CDR2 SNEGSKA (reference sequence). Trimming removed 0 bases from V and 1 base from J, with 13 bases in between. This CDR3 contains 16 residues. The CDR3 nucleotides are TGCAGTGCTAGAGATGTTCAGGCGGGGTCCTACAATGAGCAGTTCTTC. Translated, it gives CSARDVQAGSYNEQFF.

The chain combines TRBV29-1 with TRBJ2-1; TRBD2 is a possible D gene (6 bases). The ends were cut back, 7 bases at V and 5 bases at J, with 12 bases in the middle. The length of the CDR3 is 12 residues. CDR1 is SQVTM and CDR2 is ANQGSEA in the germline V gene. The CDR3 DNA reads TGCAGCGAACTCGGGAGAAACAATGAGCAGTTCTTC. It specifies CSELGRNNEQFF.

The chain joins TRBV6-1 to TRBJ1-5; weak D call: TRBD1 (6 bases). There are 15 residues in the CDR3. From germline, CDR1 is MNHNS and CDR2 SASEGT. V shed 6 bases and J shed 6 bases, with 18 bases lying between them. CDR3 loop: CASRRTAEGLQPQHF. The CDR3 nucleotides are TGTGCCAGCAGACGGACAGCAGAAGGTCTTCAGCCCCAGCATTTT.

The gene calls are TRBV3-1 and TRBJ2-5; 8 positions agree with TRBD1. The CDR3 contains 14 residues. Trimming at V came to 0 bases and at J to 11 bases, leaving 8 bases not matched to a gene. Per the germline V gene, CDR1 is LGHDT and CDR2 is YNNKEL (reference sequence). The CDR3 protein is CASSQEGTGGEQYF. CDR3 nucleotides: TGTGCCAGCAGCCAAGAAGGGACAGGAGGGGAGCAGTACTTC.

With regard to this clonotype: One end of the junction fails to match germline, which may point to a read error. This rearrangement joins TRBV9 to TRBJ1-6; D might be TRBD1 (5 bases). The CDR3 is 15 residues long. Per the germline V gene, CDR1 is SGDLS and CDR2 is YYNGEE. CDR3 nucleotides: TGTGCTAGCAGCGTGACAGATTTTTATAATTCACCCCTTCACTTT. Protein sequence: CASSVTDFYNSPLHF.

This clonotype was seen once. CDR3 residues: CASSLGDQAYGYTF. In DNA, the CDR3 is TGCGCCAGCAGCTTGGGGGACCAGGCCTATGGCTACACCTTC. V usage is TRBV5-1 and J usage is TRBJ1-2; TRBD1 might be the D (5 bases). The V gene's germline CDR1 is SGHRS and CDR2 YFSETQ. The ends were cut back, 0 bases at V and 4 bases at J, with 10 bases in the middle. This CDR3 is 14 amino acids long.

In this sample, this clonotype turned up a few times. The chain recombines TRBV6-1 with TRBJ2-6, with D possibly matching TRBD2 (7 bases). The CDR3 totals 11 residues. Between the trimmed V and J ends, which lost 6 bases and 13 bases, there was a span of 10 bases. Germline V gene lookup returns CDR1 MNHNS and CDR2 SASEGT. CDR3 in amino acids: CASRGGGVLTF. CDR3 DNA: TGTGCCAGCAGGGGAGGGGGAGTCCTGACTTTC.

Concerning this clonotype: With a much larger clone just one base away, this may be a read error. The V gene is TRBV10-1, the J gene TRBJ2-1; the D is unclear. CDR1 is WNHNN, CDR2 SYGVQD, per germline (reference sequence). V lost 3 bases to trimming and J lost 6 bases, with 12 bases between them. CDR3 size: 14 residues. As DNA, the CDR3 is TGCGCCAGCAGTGAATTTAGGGCAGGCAATGAGCAGTTCTTC. Translated: CASSEFRAGNEQFF.

The V call is TRBV18, the J call TRBJ1-5; weak D call: TRBD1 (6 bases). Trimming pared 1 base from V and 3 bases from J, leaving 10 bases between. Germline loops: CDR1 KGHSH, CDR2 LQKENI. The CDR3 is made up of 15 amino acids. The chain's CDR3 is CASSPLQGINQPQHF. CDR3 bases: TGTGCCAGCTCACCACTACAGGGAATCAATCAGCCCCAGCATTTT.

The chain carries TRBV29-1 and TRBJ2-1; 10 nucleotides match TRBD2. The CDR3 spans 15 residues. The V segment lost 6 bases and the J segment 6 bases; nucleotides outside the gene matches: 11. Germline V lookup: CDR1 SQVTM, CDR2 ANQGSEA. The CDR3 nucleotides are TGCAGCGTCGAAATAAGACTAGCGGGTATCAATGAGCAGTTCTTC. This sequence encodes CSVEIRLAGINEQFF.

This sequence joins TRBV5-1 and TRBJ2-7; 8 nucleotides align to TRBD2. In germline, CDR1 is SGHRS, CDR2 YFSETQ. The CDR3 loop spans 14 amino acids. After removal of 8 bases from V and 5 bases from J, the junction contained 12 bases not matched to a gene. The CDR3 DNA is TGCGCCAGAAGCCCCCGGACTAGCTGGGACGAGCAGTACTTC. This encodes CARSPRTSWDEQYF.

The rearrangement links TRBV20-1 to TRBJ2-7; 7 bases align to TRBD2. The CDR3 has 12 residues. With V trimmed by 4 bases and J by 3 bases, 3 bases remained unmatched. The germline V gene encodes CDR1 DFQATT and CDR2 SNEGSKA (reference sequence). The DNA for the CDR3 is TGCAGTGCTACGGGACTATTCTACGAGCAGTACTTC. This encodes CSATGLFYEQYF.

DNA for the CDR3: TGTGCCAGCAGTTTTCACAGGAACACTGAAGCTTTCTTT. Translating it yields CASSFHRNTEAFF. The chain carries TRBV28 and TRBJ1-1; no clear D. The germline gives CDR1 MDHEN, CDR2 SYDVKM. The CDR3 contains 13 residues. Deletions cut 3 bases from V and 1 base from J, with 6 bases between.

The chain has TRBV20-1 and TRBJ2-5; D unclear. The DNA end is a closer match to TRBJ2-4, so the J assignment may be wrong. Germline V gene sequence: CDR1 DFQATT, CDR2 SNEGSKA (reference sequence). This CDR3 contains 14 residues. CDR3 protein: CSASDMSPKNIQYF. The CDR3 nucleotides are TGCAGTGCTAGTGACATGAGCCCCAAAAACATTCAGTACTTC.

This clonotype was counted between two and nine times. The rearrangement uses TRBV29-1 and TRBJ2-5; no definite D call. Trimming took 5 bases from V and 3 from J, leaving 10 bases between them. The germline V gene encodes CDR1 SQVTM and CDR2 ANQGSEA. The CDR3 is made up of 12 amino acids. This chain's CDR3 is CSVYGSEETQYF. CDR3 in DNA: TGCAGCGTTTATGGGTCCGAAGAGACCCAGTACTTC.

CDR3 amino acids: CAISDGRGLYGYTF. The CDR3 DNA follows: TGTGCCATCAGTGATGGGAGGGGGCTCTATGGCTACACCTTC. The chain has TRBV10-3 and TRBJ1-2; TRBD1 matches at 7 bases. Germline CDR1 and CDR2: ENHRY and SYGVKD. With 3 bases clipped from V and 4 bases from J, the junction kept 5 bases outside the gene matches. This CDR3 is 14 amino acids long.

This clonotype has just a few counts. The gene calls are TRBV7-9 and TRBJ1-2; D is undetermined. The CDR3 runs to 15 residues. Germline loops: CDR1 SEHNR, CDR2 FQNEAQ (reference sequence). Trimming left V 6 bases short and J 0 bases short, with 14 bases between. CDR3 in DNA: TGTGCCAGCAGTCGGACGGACGGAGCTAACTATGGCTACACCTTC. Its translation: CASSRTDGANYGYTF.

This clonotype was counted between two and nine times. The chain uses TRBV20-1 and TRBJ2-3, with D possibly TRBD1 on 6 matching bases. Germline CDR1 reads DFQATT; CDR2 reads SNEGSKA (reference sequence). Trimming left V 1 base short and J 2 bases short, with 16 bases between. The CDR3 has 16 residues. CDR3 coding DNA: TGCAGTGCTAGAGGGGCTCGACAGGTGACCACAGATACGCAGTATTTT. The encoded protein is CSARGARQVTTDTQYF.

The rearrangement joins TRBV6-5 to TRBJ2-1; 8 bases are shared with TRBD2. The CDR3 sequence is 15 residues long. Germline assignment: CDR1 MNHEY and CDR2 SVGAGI. J was trimmed by 10 bases and V by 2 bases; bases with no gene match: 10. CDR3 DNA: TGTGCCAGCAGTTACAAGGCTAGCGGGTCTACCGAGCAGTTCTTC. Translating gives CASSYKASGSTEQFF.

V gene TRBV20-1 combines with J gene TRBJ2-3, with no clear D. V was clipped by 4 bases and J by 0 bases, with 8 bases between them. The V gene's germline CDR1 is DFQATT and CDR2 SNEGSKA (reference sequence). The length of the CDR3 is 13 residues. CDR3 sequence reads: CSATRYSTDTQYF. The CDR3 coding sequence is TGCAGTGCTACCCGCTACAGCACAGATACGCAGTATTTT.